The 11 T cell receptor beta chains below all came from one sample that was sequenced in a study of T cell responses to AZD1222 COVID-19 vaccine. Sequenced by immunoSEQ multiplex PCR; TCRdb stores in-frame clones only, minus some. The sample lists just under 150,000 clones, about 86% occurring once. This specimen consisted of peripheral blood, obtained 28 days after the second AZD1222 dose. These receptors were collected from an adult who received the AZD1222 COVID-19 vaccine.

The rearrangement joins TRBV18 to TRBJ1-5; the D is unclear. Germline V lookup: CDR1 KGHSH, CDR2 LQKENI. Trimming took off 0 bases at V and 1 base at J, with 13 bases between the two ends. The CDR3 consists of 17 residues. The CDR3 loop reads CASSPPQEAGSNQPQHF. CDR3 DNA sequence: TGTGCCAGCTCACCACCGCAGGAGGCGGGGAGCAATCAGCCCCAGCATTTT.

The chain combines TRBV28 with TRBJ1-1; D gene unclear. The germline gives CDR1 MDHEN, CDR2 SYDVKM. The V and J ends lost 6 bases and 1 base respectively, with 12 bases between them. The CDR3 runs to 14 residues. For the CDR3, the DNA is TGTGCCAGCAGGGCGGGCGGGCAGAACACTGAAGCTTTCTTT. The encoded protein is CASRAGGQNTEAFF.

This chain uses TRBV23-1 with TRBJ2-1, with D perhaps matching TRBD2 (6 bases). TRBV23-1 is designated an ORF whose function remains uncertain. Trimming stripped 4 bases from V and 2 bases from J, with 12 bases between. This CDR3 contains 15 residues. The CDR3 spells CASSPRGKAYNEQFF. The CDR3 bases are TGCGCCAGCAGTCCGCGGGGTAAGGCCTACAATGAGCAGTTCTTC.

The V and J genes are TRBV5-4 and TRBJ1-2; D is unresolved. Trimming took 1 base from V and 3 from J, leaving 7 bases between them. CDR1 is SGHNT, CDR2 YYREEE, per germline (reference sequence). This CDR3 has 13 amino acids. The CDR3 bases are TGTGCCAGCAGCTTGTCGCAGTACTATGGCTACACCTTC. It encodes CASSLSQYYGYTF.

The chain joins TRBV27 to TRBJ2-1, with D possibly being TRBD2 (5 bases). The CDR3 is 14 residues long. V was cut by 6 bases and J by 4 bases, with 13 bases left in between. In germline, CDR1 is MNHEY, CDR2 SMNVEV (reference sequence). The CDR3 DNA reads TGTGCCAGCAGAGGCGGACTTTCTTACAATGAGCAGTTCTTC. It encodes CASRGGLSYNEQFF.

The chain employs TRBV7-2 and TRBJ1-5; the D is unclear. The CDR3 runs to 13 residues. Germline V lookup: CDR1 SGHTA, CDR2 FQGNSA. V was trimmed by 5 bases and J by 2 bases, leaving 7 bases between them. CDR3 in amino acids: CASSPSGNQPQHF. The DNA for the CDR3 is TGTGCCAGCAGCCCCTCGGGCAATCAGCCCCAGCATTTT. Full variable domain (rest looked up from reference TRBV7-2 and TRBJ1-5): GAGVSQSPSNKVTEKGKDVELRCDPISGHTALYWYRQSLGQGLEFLIYFQGNSAPDKSGLPSDRFSAERTGGSVSTLTIQRTQQEDSAVYLCASSPSGNQPQHFGDGTRLSIL.

The CDR3 sequence: CASSVYRDGNTIYF. The CDR3 DNA is TGTGCCAGCAGCGTTTACAGGGATGGAAACACCATATATTTT. This chain links TRBV9 with TRBJ1-3; D may be TRBD1 (6 bases). Germline lookup yields CDR1 SGDLS and CDR2 YYNGEE. Trimming left V 2 bases short and J 3 bases short, with 9 bases between. This CDR3 spans 14 amino acids.

The J gene is TRBJ1-5, the V gene TRBV28; TRBD1 might be the D (6 bases). The CDR3 has 15 residues. Germline assignment: CDR1 MDHEN and CDR2 SYDVKM. Trimming removed 1 base from V and 1 base from J, with 8 bases in between. CDR3 nucleotide sequence: TGTGCCAGCAGTTTATCAGGGGCGAGCAATCAGCCCCAGCATTTT. Protein: CASSLSGASNQPQHF.

The chain recombines TRBV27 with TRBJ1-2; D gene ambiguous. This CDR3 is built from 13 residues. Trimming pared 0 bases from V and 2 bases from J, leaving 4 bases between. Germline CDR1 and CDR2: MNHEY and SMNVEV (reference sequence). CDR3 coding DNA: TGTGCCAGCAGTTTATCAGGGAACTATGGCTACACCTTC. The encoded protein is CASSLSGNYGYTF.

The chain joins TRBV20-1 to TRBJ1-1; D is unresolved. This CDR3 has 9 residues. V dropped 4 bases and J dropped 7 bases, with 4 bases sitting between them. CDR1 is DFQATT, CDR2 SNEGSKA, per germline (reference sequence). CDR3: CSAISEAFF. In DNA form, the CDR3 reads TGCAGTGCTATTAGTGAAGCTTTCTTT.

The V call is TRBV29-1, the J call TRBJ1-1, with a possible D match to TRBD1 (6 bases). Germline CDR1 reads SQVTM; CDR2 reads ANQGSEA. V lost 5 bases and J lost 4, with 20 bases in between. This CDR3 spans 15 amino acids. The chain's CDR3 is CSVYTGSPTSTEAFF. The CDR3 coding sequence is TGCAGCGTTTACACAGGGTCACCGACGAGCACTGAAGCTTTCTTT.